This record looks at one T cell receptor (beta chain) sequence and its context. Its target is not known. Terminally differentiated effector memory CD45RA+ cells were excluded from the naive CD8 cells, which were CD45RO-negative and positively selected for CCR7. This sample was taken from a study of shared clonotypes between healthy human individuals. Notes on the study in general: Across subsets, estimated richness was generally greater for naive than for memory populations. Generation probabilities of non-shared clonotypes were lower (relative to those shared by all four donors). Naive CD4 clonotypes overlapped across several donors at roughly 5%.

Libraries were prepared by immunoSEQ multiplex PCR; TCRdb keeps only in-frame clonotypes and omits some of them. This sample has roughly 1,800,000 clones, with about 95% found just once. Looked up from germline, CDR1 is SGHDN and CDR2 is FVKESK. The CDR3 extends over 14 amino acids. V was shortened by 4 bases and J by 2 bases, with 12 bases between the two germline ends. V usage is TRBV14 and J usage is TRBJ2-7; D ambiguous. This receptor was taken from a man between 18 and 35 years old in good health. The sequenced sample was naive CD8+ T cells sorted from blood. CDR3 in amino acids: CASSPRGAPYEQYF. The CDR3 DNA sequence: TGTGCCAGCAGCCCCCGAGGAGCCCCCTACGAGCAGTACTTC.